The 4 T cell receptor beta chains given below trace back to one sample, sequenced in a study of blood T cell repertoires in COVID-19. The assay was immunoSEQ multiplex PCR, and TCRdb's table has in-frame clones only and misses some. The sample holds about 74,000 clones, roughly 90% seen once. The sequenced material came from peripheral blood. All receptors come from a human donor in a cohort sampled during active COVID-19.

The rearrangement joins TRBV6-6 to TRBJ2-2; 8 bases map to TRBD2. V trimming: 6 bases; J trimming: 7 bases; junction bases outside the gene matches: 10. Germline CDR1 reads MNHNY; CDR2 reads SVGAGI (reference sequence). This CDR3 has 15 residues. The CDR3 loop is CASRPRGGMSGELFF. CDR3 nucleotides: TGTGCCAGCAGACCACGCGGGGGGATGAGCGGGGAGCTGTTTTTT.

V is TRBV28 and J is TRBJ1-1; D is uncertain. CDR3 length equals 15 residues. CDR1 and CDR2 from the germline V gene are MDHEN and SYDVKM. Deletions cut 2 bases from V and 0 bases from J, with 10 bases between. The CDR3 bases are TGTGCCAGCAGTTTAGTTGGAGGGATGAACACTGAAGCTTTCTTT. This encodes CASSLVGGMNTEAFF.

The rearrangement links TRBV5-4 to TRBJ2-1, with TRBD1 matching over 10 bases. In germline, CDR1 is SGHNT, CDR2 YYREEE (reference sequence). The CDR3 has 15 residues. V shed 0 bases, J shed 4 bases, and the junction held 1 base outside the gene matches. In DNA, the CDR3 is TGTGCCAGCAGCTTGGGGACAGGGGGGTACAATGAGCAGTTCTTC. It is translated as CASSLGTGGYNEQFF. Full variable domain (outside the CDR3, taken from reference TRBV5-4 and TRBJ2-1): ETGVTQSPTHLIKTRGQQVTLRCSSQSGHNTVSWYQQALGQGPQFIFQYYREEENGRGNFPPRFSGLQFPNYSSELNVNALELDDSALYLCASSLGTGGYNEQFFGPGTRLTVL.

V gene TRBV5-1 combines with J gene TRBJ2-1; 7 bases are a match to TRBD1. Germline V gene lookup returns CDR1 SGHRS and CDR2 YFSETQ. V lost 2 bases and J lost 5; bases outside the gene matches: 4. This CDR3 comprises 14 residues. The CDR3 region is CASSFGQVHNEQFF. CDR3 DNA sequence: TGCGCCAGCAGCTTCGGACAGGTTCACAATGAGCAGTTCTTC.